Shown below are 28 T cell receptor beta chains from a single sample sequenced in a study of T cell repertoires in cytomegalovirus infection. TCRdb ran MiXCR on the reads and lists one entry per CDR3 protein. The repertoire consists of approximately 300,000 distinct CDR3 sequences, with approximately 25% occurring once and the leading ten covering approximately 12%. The antigens of these receptors remain unknown. The material sequenced was cultured PBMCs, taken from culture after CMV antigen stimulation. Receptors originate from a human donor in good health (CMV status not recorded). Some clones in this sample may be carry-over from other donors' samples.

The chain has TRBV19 and TRBJ2-1, with D possibly TRBD1 on 6 matching bases. Germline CDR1 and CDR2: LNHDA and SQIVND (reference sequence). There are 15 residues in the CDR3. The V and J ends lost 3 bases and 5 bases respectively, with 14 bases between them. CDR3 DNA: TGTGCCAGTAGTATCGGGGCAGGGGCACACAATGAGCAGTTCTTC. This codes for CASSIGAGAHNEQFF. The variable domain in full, completed from reference TRBV19 and TRBJ2-1, reads DGGITQSPKYLFRKEGQNVTLSCEQNLNHDAMYWYRQDPGQGLRLIYYSQIVNDFQKGDIAEGYSVSREKKESFPLTVTSAQKNPTAFYLCASSIGAGAHNEQFFGPGTRLTVL.

This clonotype appeared a few times. The chain carries TRBV7-2 and TRBJ2-2; 8 positions agree with TRBD1. V lost 6 bases, J lost 1 base, and 4 bases stayed unmatched. Germline V gene data show CDR1 as SGHTA and CDR2 as FQGNSA. CDR3 length: 15 amino acids. As DNA, the CDR3 is TGTGCCAGCAGGTTGGGGACAGGGAACACCGGGGAGCTGTTTTTT. This encodes CASRLGTGNTGELFF.

This clonotype occurred a few times. This sequence joins TRBV7-2 and TRBJ1-3, with D unresolved. CDR1 is SGHTA, CDR2 FQGNSA, per germline. The CDR3 loop spans 16 amino acids. Trimming took 3 bases from V and 1 from J, leaving 13 bases between them. The CDR3 nucleotides are TGTGCCAGCAGCTTGAGCTGGGGTCGGTCTGGAAACACCATATATTTT. Translation: CASSLSWGRSGNTIYF.

This sequence joins TRBV27 and TRBJ2-1; TRBD2 matches 10 bases. The germline CDR1 and CDR2 sequences are MNHEY and SMNVEV (reference sequence). V shed 6 bases and J 7 bases; nucleotides not matched to a gene: 9. CDR3 length: 15 residues. The CDR3 loop reads CASSRSGRALNEQFF. In DNA form, the CDR3 reads TGTGCCAGCAGCCGAAGCGGGAGGGCCTTAAATGAGCAGTTCTTC.

Many counts were recorded for this clonotype. This sequence joins TRBV20-1 and TRBJ2-3; TRBD2 aligns across 9 bases. Germline lookup yields CDR1 DFQATT and CDR2 SNEGSKA (reference sequence). V shed 6 bases and J 3 bases; nucleotides not matched to a gene: 7. The CDR3 is made up of 14 amino acids. CDR3 nucleotide sequence: TGCAGTGCCCCCCCTAGCGGGATAACAGATACGCAGTATTTT. This encodes CSAPPSGITDTQYF.

This clonotype was detected a few times. V and J are TRBV6-5 and TRBJ1-5, with unresolved D. CDR1 MNHEY and CDR2 SVGAGI come from the germline V gene. V gave up 4 bases and J gave up 0 bases, with 10 bases separating them. The CDR3 contains 15 residues. This CDR3 reads CASSSGPDSNQPQHF. CDR3 DNA: TGTGCCAGCAGTTCTGGGCCTGATAGCAATCAGCCCCAGCATTTT.

The chain recombines TRBV12-3 or TRBV12-4 with TRBJ1-1, with unresolved D. Trimming shortened V by 3 bases and J by 11 bases, and 16 bases separated the two germline ends. CDR3 size: 13 residues. The CDR3 bases are TGTGCCAGCAGTTTGGGCGGGCCCCAGCTCGCTTTCTTT. This codes for CASSLGGPQLAFF.

This chain connects TRBV6-2 or TRBV6-3 to TRBJ2-1; weak D call: TRBD1 (6 bases). V dropped 5 bases and J dropped 4 bases, with 15 bases sitting between them. CDR1 and CDR2 (germline): MNHEY, SVGEGT. The CDR3 has 15 residues. The CDR3 protein is CASSREPRGYNEQFF. The CDR3 DNA reads TGTGCCAGCAGTCGGGAACCTAGGGGGTACAATGAGCAGTTCTTC.

The chain recombines TRBV5-6 with TRBJ2-2; 7 bases are shared with TRBD2. The CDR3 loop spans 16 amino acids. Germline V gives CDR1 SGHDT, CDR2 YYEEEE. After removal of 0 bases from V and 4 bases from J, the junction contained 6 bases not matched to a gene. CDR3 DNA: TGTGCCAGCAGCTTGGATGGTGGGGGGGGCACCGGGGAGCTGTTTTTT. Translation gives CASSLDGGGGTGELFF.

CDR3 sequence reads: CASSIDPPGGLKETQYF. The CDR3 DNA reads TGTGCCAGTAGTATAGATCCTCCCGGGGGACTTAAAGAGACCCAGTACTTC. The chain is built from TRBV19 and TRBJ2-5, with D possibly being TRBD2 (6 bases). Germline V gene data show CDR1 as LNHDA and CDR2 as SQIVND (reference sequence). The CDR3 length is 17 residues. Trimming stripped 0 bases from V and 3 bases from J, with 17 bases between. The complete variable domain, with remaining parts taken from reference TRBV19 and TRBJ2-5, reads DGGITQSPKYLFRKEGQNVTLSCEQNLNHDAMYWYRQDPGQGLRLIYYSQIVNDFQKGDIAEGYSVSREKKESFPLTVTSAQKNPTAFYLCASSIDPPGGLKETQYFGPGTRLLVL.

A word on this clonotype: It may be a read error: a sequence one base away is much more abundant. V usage is TRBV7-9 and J usage is TRBJ1-5; no firm D call. The V gene's germline CDR1 is SEHNR and CDR2 FQNEAQ (reference sequence). V lost 5 bases and J 6 bases, leaving 8 bases between the germline ends. This CDR3 has 12 residues. The CDR3 here is CASSIVIQPQHF. In DNA form, the CDR3 reads TGTGCCAGCAGCATAGTAATTCAGCCCCAGCATTTT.

This chain uses TRBV7-9 with TRBJ2-2; weak D call: TRBD1 (6 bases). Germline-derived CDR1 and CDR2 are SEHNR and FQNEAQ (reference sequence). The CDR3 extends over 15 amino acids. V lost 5 bases, J lost 2 bases, and 12 bases lay in between. CDR3 DNA: TGTGCCAGCAGCCAGGGGAGTATAAACACCGGGGAGCTGTTTTTT. It is translated as CASSQGSINTGELFF. Supplemented by reference TRBV7-9 and TRBJ2-2, the full variable domain reads DTGVSQNPRHKITKRGQNVTFRCDPISEHNRLYWYRQTLGQGPEFLTYFQNEAQLEKSRLLSDRFSAERPKGSFSTLEIQRTEQGDSAMYLCASSQGSINTGELFFGEGSRLTVL.

The rearrangement uses TRBV5-1 and TRBJ1-2, with no clear D. Germline assignment: CDR1 SGHRS and CDR2 YFSETQ. The CDR3 runs to 16 residues. The germline V and J ends were trimmed by 3 bases and 5 bases, with 20 bases remaining between them. CDR3 in DNA: TGCGCCAGCAGCTCCCTCCATCAGCTTCCAGAATATGGCTACACCTTC. Its protein product is CASSSLHQLPEYGYTF. Combining the CDR3 with reference TRBV5-1 and TRBJ1-2 gives the whole variable domain KAGVTQTPRYLIKTRGQQVTLSCSPISGHRSVSWYQQTPGQGLQFLFEYFSETQRNKGNFPGRFSGRQFSNSRSEMNVSTLELGDSALYLCASSSLHQLPEYGYTFGSGTRLTVV.

The chain combines TRBV7-8 with TRBJ2-1, with no clear D. The V end lost 4 bases, the J end lost 13 bases, and 20 bases lay between the germline ends. The germline gives CDR1 SGHVS, CDR2 FQNEAQ. The CDR3 extends over 14 amino acids. Here the CDR3 reads CASSSDRMSWAQFF. DNA of the CDR3: TGTGCCAGCAGCTCCGATCGCATGTCTTGGGCCCAGTTCTTC. Together with reference TRBV7-8 and TRBJ2-1, the CDR3 gives the full variable domain: GAGVSQSPRYKVAKRGQDVALRCDPISGHVSLFWYQQALGQGPEFLTYFQNEAQLDKSGLPSDRFFAERPEGSVSTLKIQRTQQEDSAVYLCASSSDRMSWAQFFGPGTRLTVL.

In this sample, this clonotype turned up once. V usage is TRBV12-3 or TRBV12-4 and J usage is TRBJ1-6, with D possibly TRBD1 on 5 matching bases. Between the trimmed V and J ends, which lost 4 bases and 10 bases, there was a span of 23 bases. The CDR3 length is 17 residues. DNA for the CDR3: TGTGCCAGCAGTTCCCTGCCCGGGACCCGCCGCGGCTCACCCCTCCACTTT. This translates into CASSSLPGTRRGSPLHF.

The V gene is TRBV6-2 or TRBV6-3, the J gene TRBJ2-7; D possibly corresponds to TRBD1 (5 bases). The V and J ends lost 5 bases and 3 bases respectively, with 14 bases between them. Germline lookup yields CDR1 MNHEY and CDR2 SVGEGT. CDR3 length: 14 amino acids. The CDR3 DNA reads as TGTGCCAGCAGTATAAACAGGTTCCTCTACGAGCAGTACTTC. Translation gives CASSINRFLYEQYF.

This chain uses TRBV7-8 with TRBJ2-3; tentatively, D is TRBD1 or TRBD2 (5 bases each). V was clipped by 2 bases and J by 2 bases, with 11 bases between them. Per germline, CDR1 SGHVS and CDR2 FQNEAQ. The CDR3 consists of 15 residues. The chain's CDR3 is CASSLNGANTDTQYF. CDR3 sequence (DNA): TGTGCCAGCAGCTTAAACGGGGCCAACACAGATACGCAGTATTTT.

There are a few counts of this clonotype. The V call is TRBV14, the J call TRBJ2-7; D remains ambiguous. The V end was cut by 3 bases, the J end by 3 bases, with 9 bases between. CDR3 size: 13 residues. The germline gives CDR1 SGHDN, CDR2 FVKESK. The DNA of the CDR3 is TGTGCCAGCAGCCAGCGAAGGGTCTACGAGCAGTACTTC. This encodes CASSQRRVYEQYF.

The chain recombines TRBV27 with TRBJ1-1; D is unclear. Germline values: CDR1 MNHEY, CDR2 SMNVEV (reference sequence). Trimming shortened V by 2 bases and J by 7 bases, and 20 bases separated the two germline ends. CDR3 length: 16 amino acids. CDR3 nucleotide sequence: TGTGCCAGCAGTTTAATTTTTGTACAATTCCAGGATGAAGCTTTCTTT. Its translation is CASSLIFVQFQDEAFF.

This clonotype was counted a few times. This chain joins TRBV12-3 or TRBV12-4 and TRBJ1-4, with D unclear. CDR3 length equals 14 residues. Trimming stripped 8 bases from V and 5 bases from J, with 15 bases between. DNA of the CDR3: TGTGCCAGCGGGCTCGTTAGGAAAAATGAAAAACTGTTTTTT. Translated, it gives CASGLVRKNEKLFF.

This rearrangement joins TRBV6-2 or TRBV6-3 to TRBJ1-5; D perhaps matches TRBD1 (5 bases). Germline CDR1 and CDR2: MNHEY and SVGEGT. The V end was cut by 10 bases, the J end by 6 bases, with 19 bases between. This CDR3 is built from 14 residues. CDR3 sequence reads: CATTSGRAFQPQHF. As DNA, the CDR3 is TGTGCCACGACGTCCGGCAGGGCGTTTCAGCCCCAGCATTTT.

This clonotype was counted between two and nine times. The V call is TRBV6-2 or TRBV6-3, the J call TRBJ2-7; 7 bases are shared with TRBD2. The CDR3 is 16 amino acids. Germline-derived CDR1 and CDR2 are MNHEY and SVGEGT. Losses at the gene ends were 3 bases for V and 3 bases for J; bases not matched to a gene: 11. Here the CDR3 DNA reads TGTGCCAGCAGTTATCGGGGGGACCTCCCCGGCTACGAGCAGTACGTC. This encodes CASSYRGDLPGYEQYV.

This clonotype was counted only a few times. The V gene is TRBV6-2 or TRBV6-3, the J gene TRBJ2-1; no definite D call. The CDR3 sequence is 13 residues long. The germline V gene has CDR1 MNHEY and CDR2 SVGEGT. The V end was cut by 7 bases, the J end by 12 bases, with 19 bases between. The CDR3 here is CASMNVGSGVQFF. The CDR3 region has the DNA TGTGCCAGCATGAATGTGGGGTCTGGGGTGCAGTTCTTC.

The genes are TRBV6-6 and TRBJ2-7, with TRBD2 identical over 9 bases. Germline assignment: CDR1 MNHNY and CDR2 SVGAGI (reference sequence). The V and J ends lost 6 bases and 5 bases, in that order; junction bases with no gene match: 8. The CDR3 loop spans 14 amino acids. This CDR3 reads CASRAGGTSNEQYF. In nucleotides, the CDR3 is TGTGCCAGCAGGGCGGGTGGGACTAGCAACGAGCAGTACTTC.

Ten or more counts support this clonotype. The chain recombines TRBV7-2 with TRBJ2-7; 14 bases are shared with TRBD2. The CDR3 extends over 16 amino acids. Losses at the gene ends were 5 bases for V and 2 bases for J; bases not matched to a gene: 5. Germline CDR1 and CDR2: SGHTA and FQGNSA. For the CDR3, the DNA is TGTGCCAGCAGCACCCGACTAGCGGGAGGGCCCTACGAGCAGTACTTC. Translated, it gives CASSTRLAGGPYEQYF.

The rearrangement uses TRBV6-1 and TRBJ1-1, with D perhaps TRBD1 (5 bases). This CDR3 comprises 14 residues. Trimming stripped 0 bases from V and 7 bases from J, with 12 bases between. The germline V gene encodes CDR1 MNHNS and CDR2 SASEGT. CDR3 amino acids: CASSEAGPGLEAFF. The CDR3 DNA sequence: TGTGCCAGCAGTGAAGCGGGGCCAGGCCTTGAAGCTTTCTTT.

This sequence joins TRBV6-5 and TRBJ2-1, with D tentatively TRBD2 (7 bases). This CDR3 comprises 15 residues. Germline values: CDR1 MNHEY, CDR2 SVGAGI. Trimming left V 3 bases short and J 6 bases short, with 15 bases between. The CDR3 DNA follows: TGTGCCAGCAGTTATGGGGAGGGGGAGGGCAATGAGCAGTTCTTC. Translating gives CASSYGEGEGNEQFF.

A few counts support this clonotype. This rearrangement joins TRBV20-1 to TRBJ2-1; 9 nucleotides align to TRBD2. This CDR3 contains 15 residues. V lost 3 bases to trimming and J lost 3 bases; unmatched junction nucleotides: 6. Germline V CDR1 and CDR2: DFQATT, SNEGSKA (reference sequence). The DNA for the CDR3 is TGCAGTGCTAGGCAGCGGGAGGTAAACTACAATGAGCAGTTCTTC. Protein: CSARQREVNYNEQFF.